Below, 3 T cell receptor beta chains from the same sample are listed, as sequenced in a study of blood T cell repertoires in COVID-19. Data came from immunoSEQ multiplex PCR; TCRdb stores just in-frame clones and leaves some out. The data hold about 59,000 clones, with around 90% observed a single time. Sequencing was performed on peripheral blood. Receptors were obtained from a man aged 80 or over with acute or convalescent COVID-19.

The V gene is TRBV9, the J gene TRBJ2-1; D is perhaps TRBD1 (6 bases). CDR1 is SGDLS, CDR2 YYNGEE, per germline. The ends were cut back, 2 bases at V and 8 bases at J, with 17 bases in the middle. This CDR3 contains 15 residues. The CDR3 coding sequence is TGTGCCAGCAGCGTCCAGGGGATCTCCGACCATGAGCAGTTCTTC. This codes for CASSVQGISDHEQFF.

V gene TRBV2 combines with J gene TRBJ1-5; 7 positions agree with TRBD1. Germline V lookup: CDR1 SNHLY, CDR2 FYNNEI. This CDR3 has 13 residues. V shed 4 bases and J 5 bases; nucleotides not matched to a gene: 2. The CDR3 DNA follows: TGTGCCAGCAGTGTAGGGGGCCATCAGCCCCAGCATTTT. Translated: CASSVGGHQPQHF.

The CDR3 protein is CASSEELGPRVQPQHF. The CDR3 DNA follows: TGCGCCAGCAGTGAGGAGCTGGGGCCCAGGGTCCAGCCCCAGCATTTT. The chain recombines TRBV10-1 with TRBJ1-5; D possibly corresponds to TRBD1 (5 bases). The CDR3 runs to 16 residues. The V gene lost 2 bases and the J gene lost 7 bases, with 18 bases spanning the gap. Looked up from germline, CDR1 is WNHNN and CDR2 is SYGVQD (reference sequence).